This T cell receptor (beta chain) was obtained from a study of T cell responses to AZD1222 COVID-19 vaccine. This CDR3 contains 12 residues. The germline V gene encodes CDR1 LGHDT and CDR2 YNNKEL (reference sequence). Trimming left V 5 bases short and J 8 bases short, with 12 bases between. The assay was immunoSEQ multiplex PCR, and TCRdb's table has in-frame clones only and misses some. The table includes about 120,000 clones, around 90% detected once. Notes on this clone: What it recognizes is unknown.

Study conclusions and caveats: Vaccine-related CD4 TCRs covered spike, predominating at 160-218 and 743-854. Reportedly, nearly half of unique spike TCRs recognized epitopes outside B.1.351/B.1.1.7 mutations.

The sample consisted of peripheral blood, taken on day 0 of AZD1222 vaccination. The rearrangement links TRBV3-1 (or the pseudogene TRBV3-2) to TRBJ1-2, with a possible D match to TRBD1 (6 bases). The receptor's source is an adult in good health. Written as DNA, the CDR3 is TGTGCCAGCAGCAACAGGGCCGGGGGCTACACCTTC. It translates to CASSNRAGGYTF.